This T cell receptor beta chain was captured in a study of beta chain features in type 1 diabetes (dated by TCRdb to the late 2010s). About the full investigation: Mean age, gender distribution, total cell number and subset yield did not differ between patients and healthy donors. Whereas all 30 or so donors provided naive and central memory subsets, regulatory and stem cell-like memory subsets were isolated from just 8 patients and roughly 8 healthy donors. In the study, recently diagnosed type 1 diabetes patients and matched healthy donors were compared on the TCRB repertoires of their sorted circulating CD4+ T cell subsets. A total of approximately 110,000,000 sorted cells were examined across all samples, and a strong correlation was observed between cell number per subset and RNA yield.

CDR1 and CDR2 are read off the germline V gene as SGHTA and FQGTGA. The CDR3 runs 15 amino acids, cysteine and phenylalanine included. The entry retains the CDR3 DNA only, 45 bases that are in frame from base 1. V sheds 5 bases and J sheds 1 base, leaving 15 bases between their ends. This clone was observed a handful of times. No antigen is known for it. Qualities for individual bases were not recorded, and no much larger clone is one base off. The High Capacity cDNA Reverse Transcription Kit was used to reverse transcribe all of the isolated RNA, meaning that expressed TCRB transcripts were what got sequenced. Deep immunoSEQ sequencing was applied to naive, central memory and regulatory T cell samples, giving an average of approximately 3.8 million total reads per sample. After sorted cells were lysed in RLT buffer, RNA was extracted with DNase-treated RNeasy Micro or Mini kits, with the choice depending on cell number. To prevent cross-contamination, every cell subset was processed on its own, while patient and healthy donor samples were processed together. TCRB sequences were amplified from cDNA with the immunoSEQ multiplex PCR, producing 87-bp fragments spanning the CDR3 region. Amplicons were sequenced on the Illumina HiSeq platform. Per the source publication's procedure: Synthetic template baselines were used to correct PCR bias computationally, reads within Hamming distance 2 were collapsed together, and singletons that could not be merged were discarded. Reads were aligned to IMGT to assign V, D and J genes, CDR3 length, and insertions or deletions at six rearrangement sites. Within each subset, clonotype counts were normalized to sorted cell number, and only after that were true diversity and Gini coefficients computed with the tcR R package. Repertoire sharing was quantified using the overlap coefficient calculated on TCRB nucleotide sequences. Not all clones reach the TCRdb copy of this immuneACCESS table, which keeps in-frame sequences only. Checked studies attribute under half of the gap to unresolved V genes and leave the rest unexplained. From that table come the V and J calls and clone size; the DNA was used to work out D and trimming. The sample table lists under 200,000 clones, 10% to 13% of them with a count of one. The ten largest clones represent roughly 0.5% of the sample.

From each donor, a single peripheral blood sample of 100 to 150 mL on average was drawn into heparinised tubes. Naive, central memory, regulatory and stem cell-like memory CD4+ T cells were sorted on a BD FACSAria II using a panel including CD45RO, CCR7, CD25, CD127, CD95 and CD27. A purity above 95% was achieved for all sorted populations. PBMCs were isolated right away by Lymphoprep density gradient centrifugation and were stained directly, without culture. So that batch effects would be minimized, each experiment stained and sorted samples in pairs, pairing one healthy donor with one patient. General study outcomes and caveats: Because cDNA was sequenced instead of genomic DNA, highly expressing activated cells could be over-represented, though the groups showed no difference in activation or CD3 levels. Fewer insertions and more nucleotide deletions at VDJ recombination sites were observed in patients with type 1 diabetes, implying thymic rearrangement abnormalities. In all four CD4+ subsets, TCRB CDR3 length was moderately but significantly shorter in type 1 diabetes patients. Shorter templates might be favored by PCR, yet because patient and control samples were amplified and corrected together, any such skew would affect both groups equally. Naive, central memory and regulatory TCRB repertoires appeared to be more alike among patients than among healthy donors. HLA sub-analyses involved small numbers of individuals, so any influence of HLA type on TCRB rearrangement remained unresolved.

Sequences were obtained from central memory CD4+ T cells from blood. The chain links TRBV7-3 with TRBJ2-7; matching of 5 bases hints at TRBD1 as the D gene. The clonotype was recovered from a man younger than 45 with type 1 diabetes. The encoded CDR3 is CASSPMGLGSYEQYF. The DNA is as follows: TGTGCCAGCAGCCCCATGGGGCTGGGATCCTACGAGCAGTACTTC.